This is a list of T cell receptor beta chains from one sample in a study of blood T cell repertoires in COVID-19. Method: immunoSEQ multiplex PCR; TCRdb's copy keeps in-frame clones and lacks some. The sample lists approximately 64,000 clones; 81% were seen once. The sequenced sample consisted of peripheral blood. These receptors all stem from a woman in her 70s with acute or convalescent COVID-19. The CDR3 runs from the conserved cysteine through the conserved F or W. The D gene is left open where the match is weak. Size tells how often a clone was seen (once, few, many) or the class of an expanded clone, and some rows leave it out.

D gene	V gene	clone size	J gene	CDR3 DNA	CDR3 protein
-	TRBV9	many	TRBJ2-1	TGTGCCAGCAGCGTAGATCAGGGAAGCAATGAGCAGTTCTTC	CASSVDQGSNEQFF
-	TRBV18	-	TRBJ2-5	TGTGCCAGCTCCCTTCGAGAGACCCAGTACTTC	CASSLRETQYF
TRBD1	TRBV7-2	once	TRBJ1-4	TGTGCCAGCAGCTTTGGGGGACAGGGGGCGGGTGAAAAACTGTTTTTT	CASSFGGQGAGEKLFF
TRBD1	TRBV7-3	-	TRBJ2-3	TGTGCCAGCAGCTTACGGGCCGGGACAGGAGGCACAGATACGCAGTATTTT	CASSLRAGTGGTDTQYF
-	TRBV5-5	-	TRBJ1-1	TGTGCCAGCAGCTTGGGTAGACAGCCCGAAGCTTTCTTT	CASSLGRQPEAFF
TRBD1	TRBV30	once	TRBJ1-2	TGTGCCTGGAGTGTACCGGAGGGGGCCGGAGGCTATGGCTACACCTTC	CAWSVPEGAGGYGYTF
-	TRBV28	few	TRBJ2-3	TGTGCCAGCAGTCAGGTCCAGGGGAAGGTAATGTTTGGCACAGATACGCAGTATTTT	CASSQVQGKVMFGTDTQYF
-	TRBV27	-	TRBJ2-7	TGTGCCAGCAGTTCTGGGCAGGGTCACGAGCAGTACTTC	CASSSGQGHEQYF
TRBD2	TRBV7-2	-	TRBJ2-1	TGTGCCAGCAGCTTAAATGGACGGGGGGTAGGCAATGAGCAGTTCTTC	CASSLNGRGVGNEQFF
TRBD1	TRBV25-1	-	TRBJ1-2	TGTGCCAGCAGGTGGACAGGGCCACCTTATGGCTACACCTTC	CASRWTGPPYGYTF
TRBD2	TRBV12-3/TRBV12-4	-	TRBJ2-1	TGTGCCACCCGACTAGCGGGACCCAGTGAGCAGTTCTTC	CATRLAGPSEQFF
-	TRBV7-2	-	TRBJ2-3	TGTGCCAGCAGCCCGCGACACACAGATACGCAGTATTTT	CASSPRHTDTQYF
-	TRBV19	-	TRBJ2-4	TGTGCCAGTAGTATAAGGCCCGGGGGTAGGGACATTCAGTACTTC	CASSIRPGGRDIQYF
TRBD1	TRBV7-9	few	TRBJ1-1	TGTGCCAGCAGCGTAATACAGGGGACGCAGATTGAAGCTTTCTTT	CASSVIQGTQIEAFF
TRBD2	TRBV6-5	-	TRBJ2-1	TGTGCCAGCAGGTCGACGGGACTAGACTACAATGAGCAGTTCTTC	CASRSTGLDYNEQFF
-	TRBV2	medium-sized	TRBJ1-2	TGTGCCAGCAGTGCTGGCAGGAACTATGGCTACACCTTC	CASSAGRNYGYTF
-	TRBV2	-	TRBJ1-2	TGTGCCAGCAGTCGTCAACTTGGGGGGGCCTATGGCTACACCTTC	CASSRQLGGAYGYTF
-	TRBV14	-	TRBJ2-2	TGTGCCAGCAGCCAAGAAGAGGTCAGAGACAACACCGGGGAGCTGTTTTTT	CASSQEEVRDNTGELFF
TRBD2	TRBV6-7	-	TRBJ2-5	TGTGCCAGCAGTTCAAGCGGGGGGGCTCCTCTTCAAGAGACCCAGTACTTC	CASSSSGGAPLQETQYF
TRBD2	TRBV7-2	-	TRBJ2-1	TGTGCCAGCAGCTTAGCTGGTGCGGGAGTTAATAATGAGCAGTTCTTC	CASSLAGAGVNNEQFF
TRBD1	TRBV27	-	TRBJ1-4	TGTGCCAGCAGTTCGTACGACGGGACAGGGAACGAAAAACTGTTTTTT	CASSSYDGTGNEKLFF
TRBD1	TRBV28	-	TRBJ2-1	TGTGCCAGCATTAGGGGACAGGCGTACAATGAGCAGTTCTTC	CASIRGQAYNEQFF
TRBD2	TRBV30	once	TRBJ2-7	TGTGCCTGGAGTAATCAGCGGGGGTTCGCCGAGCAGTACTTC	CAWSNQRGFAEQYF
-	TRBV12-3/TRBV12-4	-	TRBJ1-6	TGTGCCAGCAGGGGAGGACGGTCACCCCTCCACTTT	CASRGGRSPLHF
-	TRBV28	-	TRBJ2-3	TGTGCCAGCGGGGAGACTTCGACTTCAGATACGCAGTATTTT	CASGETSTSDTQYF
TRBD1	TRBV2	few	TRBJ1-4	TGTGCCAGCAGCATCGACAGGGGGGCTAATGAAAAACTGTTTTTT	CASSIDRGANEKLFF
TRBD2	TRBV9	-	TRBJ2-1	TGTGCCAGCAGCTTTAGCGGGGGGGGCTACAATGAGCAGTTCTTC	CASSFSGGGYNEQFF
-	TRBV5-1	-	TRBJ2-3	TGCGCCAGCTACGAGACTGCTCCTAGCACAGATACGCAGTATTTT	CASYETAPSTDTQYF
-	TRBV4-3	-	TRBJ1-4	TGCGCCAGCAGCCTCAGATACGCCCCGAATGAAAAACTGTTTTTT	CASSLRYAPNEKLFF
-	TRBV5-1	-	TRBJ2-3	TGCGCCAGCAGCTTGGGGTTAGCCCCCAGGGGCGCACTGGATACGCAGTATTTT	CASSLGLAPRGALDTQYF
-	TRBV7-2	-	TRBJ2-3	TGTGCCAGCAGCTCCCAAAGTGGGTCGGCCGGGACGCAGTATTTT	CASSSQSGSAGTQYF
-	TRBV2	-	TRBJ2-7	TGTGCCAGCCGCCTTGGGACATCTTCCTACGAGCAGTACTTC	CASRLGTSSYEQYF
TRBD1	TRBV5-4	-	TRBJ1-2	TGTGCCAGCAGCTTCGGCGGACAGGGGACCTATGGCTACACCTTC	CASSFGGQGTYGYTF
-	TRBV6-5	-	TRBJ2-5	TGTGCCAGCAGGAAGAAGCGTCAAGAGACCCAGTACTTC	CASRKKRQETQYF
-	TRBV27	-	TRBJ2-3	TGTGCCAGCAGTTTAGAAGGCGGGGATAGCACAGATACGCAGTATTTT	CASSLEGGDSTDTQYF
TRBD1	TRBV27	-	TRBJ1-4	TGTGCCAGCGGAGGAACAGGGGCAACTAATGAAAAACTGTTTTTT	CASGGTGATNEKLFF
-	TRBV2	-	TRBJ2-1	TGTGCCAGCAGTGGGTCCCAGTACAATGAGCAGTTCTTC	CASSGSQYNEQFF
-	TRBV18	-	TRBJ2-5	TGTGCCAGCTCACCAGGGAGAGGGAAAGAGACCCAGTACTTC	CASSPGRGKETQYF
TRBD2	TRBV5-5	-	TRBJ2-5	TGTGCCAGCAGCTCCGCCTTCGAGCGTGGGGGGGTGGAGACCCAGTACTTC	CASSSAFERGGVETQYF
TRBD1	TRBV6-5	-	TRBJ2-1	TGTGCCAGCAGTACGGGACAGGGGGTCAATGAGCAGTTCTTC	CASSTGQGVNEQFF
-	TRBV7-3	-	TRBJ2-1	TGTGCCAGCAGCTCCGACAATGAGCAGTTCTTC	CASSSDNEQFF
-	TRBV27	-	TRBJ2-3	TGTGCCAGCAGTAATTACCCGGGGTTGGAAGGTACGCAGTATTTT	CASSNYPGLEGTQYF
-	TRBV3-1/TRBV3-2	-	TRBJ2-3	TGTGCCAGCAGCCAAAACCGAGGTTCAGATACGCAGTATTTT	CASSQNRGSDTQYF
-	TRBV6-5	-	TRBJ2-7	TGTGCCAGCAGCCGGACAGAATCCTATTACGAGCAGTACTTC	CASSRTESYYEQYF
-	TRBV5-6	-	TRBJ1-5	TGTGCCAGCAGCTTGTCAGGGTCCAATCAGCCCCAGCATTTT	CASSLSGSNQPQHF
-	TRBV3-1/TRBV3-2	-	TRBJ2-7	TGTGCCAGCAGCCCCCCGGAGGCCGAGCAGTACTTC	CASSPPEAEQYF
-	TRBV6-1	-	TRBJ1-1	TGTGCCAGCAGTGAAGGGGGGGACACTGAAGCTTTCTTT	CASSEGGDTEAFF
-	TRBV12-3/TRBV12-4	once	TRBJ1-1	TGTGCCAGCAGTTTATACGGAGACACTGAAGCTTTCTTT	CASSLYGDTEAFF
TRBD1	TRBV28	-	TRBJ1-2	TGTGCCAGCAGTTTACTGGGCGGGGACAGGGCTTCAGGGGATGGCTACACCTTC	CASSLLGGDRASGDGYTF